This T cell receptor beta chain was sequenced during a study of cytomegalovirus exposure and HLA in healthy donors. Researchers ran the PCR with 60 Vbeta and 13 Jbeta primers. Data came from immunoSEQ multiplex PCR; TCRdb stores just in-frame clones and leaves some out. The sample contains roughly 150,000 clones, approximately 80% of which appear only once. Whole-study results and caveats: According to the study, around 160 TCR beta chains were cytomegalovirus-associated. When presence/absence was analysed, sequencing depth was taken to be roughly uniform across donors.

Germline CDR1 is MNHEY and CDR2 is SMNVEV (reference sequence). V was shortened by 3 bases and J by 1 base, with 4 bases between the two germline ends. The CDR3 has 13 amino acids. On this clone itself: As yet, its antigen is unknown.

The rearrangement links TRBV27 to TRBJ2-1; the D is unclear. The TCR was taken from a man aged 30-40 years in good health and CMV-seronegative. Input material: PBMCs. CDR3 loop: CASSFLSYNEQFF. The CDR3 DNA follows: TGTGCCAGCAGTTTTCTTTCCTACAATGAGCAGTTCTTC.